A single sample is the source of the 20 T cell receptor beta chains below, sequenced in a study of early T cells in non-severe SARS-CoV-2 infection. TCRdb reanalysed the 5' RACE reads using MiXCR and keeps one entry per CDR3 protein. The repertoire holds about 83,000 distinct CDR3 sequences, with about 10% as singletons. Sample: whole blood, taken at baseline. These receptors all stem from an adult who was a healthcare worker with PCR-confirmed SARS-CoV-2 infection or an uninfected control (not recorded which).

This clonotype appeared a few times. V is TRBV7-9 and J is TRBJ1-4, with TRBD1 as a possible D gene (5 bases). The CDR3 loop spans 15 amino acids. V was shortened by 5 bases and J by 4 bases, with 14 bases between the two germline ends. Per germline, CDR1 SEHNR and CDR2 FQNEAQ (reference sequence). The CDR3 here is CASSPPEGINEKLFF. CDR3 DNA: TGTGCCAGCAGCCCACCGGAGGGGATTAATGAAAAACTGTTTTTT.

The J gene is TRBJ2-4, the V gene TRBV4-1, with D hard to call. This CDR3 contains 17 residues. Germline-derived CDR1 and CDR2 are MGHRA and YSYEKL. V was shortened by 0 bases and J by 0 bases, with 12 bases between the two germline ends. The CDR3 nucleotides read TGCGCCAGCAGCCAAGATTTGTCGTCTCTAGCCAAAAACATTCAGTACTTC. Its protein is CASSQDLSSLAKNIQYF.

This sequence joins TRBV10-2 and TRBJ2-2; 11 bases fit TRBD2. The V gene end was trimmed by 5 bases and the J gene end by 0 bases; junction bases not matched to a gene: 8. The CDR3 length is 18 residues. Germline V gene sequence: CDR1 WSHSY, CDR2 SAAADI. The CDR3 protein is CASSPGTSGFANTGELFF. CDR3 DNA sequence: TGCGCCAGCAGTCCTGGGACTAGCGGATTCGCGAACACCGGGGAGCTGTTTTTT.

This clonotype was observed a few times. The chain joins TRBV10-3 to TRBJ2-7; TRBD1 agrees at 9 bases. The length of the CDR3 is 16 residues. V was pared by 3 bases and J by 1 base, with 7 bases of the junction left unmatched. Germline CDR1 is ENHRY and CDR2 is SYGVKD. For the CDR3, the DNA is TGTGCCATCAGTGACCGGCTAGGACAGGGGTCCTACGAGCAGTACTTC. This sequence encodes CAISDRLGQGSYEQYF.

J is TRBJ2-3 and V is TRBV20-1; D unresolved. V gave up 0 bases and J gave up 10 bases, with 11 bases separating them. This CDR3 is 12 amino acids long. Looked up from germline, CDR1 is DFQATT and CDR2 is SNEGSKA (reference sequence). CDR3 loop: CSARDPSSAQYF. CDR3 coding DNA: TGCAGTGCTAGAGATCCAAGCTCTGCGCAGTATTTT.

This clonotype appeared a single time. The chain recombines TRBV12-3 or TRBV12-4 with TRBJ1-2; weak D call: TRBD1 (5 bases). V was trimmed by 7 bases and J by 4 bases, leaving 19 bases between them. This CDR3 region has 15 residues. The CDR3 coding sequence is TGTGCCAGCACCTTGGGGGAACTCCCCCTCTATGGCTACACCTTC. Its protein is CASTLGELPLYGYTF.

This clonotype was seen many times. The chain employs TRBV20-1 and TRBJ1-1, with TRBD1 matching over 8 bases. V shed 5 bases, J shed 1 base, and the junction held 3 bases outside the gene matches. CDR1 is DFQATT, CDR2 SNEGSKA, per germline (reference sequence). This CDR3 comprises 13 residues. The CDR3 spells CSAGTGPNTEAFF. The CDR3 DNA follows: TGCAGTGCTGGGACAGGTCCGAACACTGAAGCTTTCTTT.

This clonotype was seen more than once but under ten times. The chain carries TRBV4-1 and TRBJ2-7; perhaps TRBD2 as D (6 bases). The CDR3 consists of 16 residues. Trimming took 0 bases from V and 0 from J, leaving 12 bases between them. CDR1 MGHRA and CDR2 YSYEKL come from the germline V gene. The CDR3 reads CASSQDGGLSSYEQYF. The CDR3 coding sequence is TGCGCCAGCAGCCAAGACGGAGGGTTGAGCTCCTACGAGCAGTACTTC.

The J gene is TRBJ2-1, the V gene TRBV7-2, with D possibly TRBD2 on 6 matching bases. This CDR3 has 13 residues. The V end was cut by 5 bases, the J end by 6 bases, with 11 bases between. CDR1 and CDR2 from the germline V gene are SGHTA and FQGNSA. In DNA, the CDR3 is TGTGCCAGCAGCCAGGACTATTTCAATGAGCAGTTCTTC. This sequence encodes CASSQDYFNEQFF. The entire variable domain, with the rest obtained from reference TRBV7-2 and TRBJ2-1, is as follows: GAGVSQSPSNKVTEKGKDVELRCDPISGHTALYWYRQSLGQGLEFLIYFQGNSAPDKSGLPSDRFSAERTGGSVSTLTIQRTQQEDSAVYLCASSQDYFNEQFFGPGTRLTVL.

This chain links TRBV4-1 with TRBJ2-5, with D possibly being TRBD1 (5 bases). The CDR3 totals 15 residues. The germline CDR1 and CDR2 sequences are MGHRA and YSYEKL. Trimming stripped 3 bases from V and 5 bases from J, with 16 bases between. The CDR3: CASSHVGQPGETQYF. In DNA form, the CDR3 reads TGCGCCAGCAGCCATGTAGGACAACCCGGGGAGACCCAGTACTTC.

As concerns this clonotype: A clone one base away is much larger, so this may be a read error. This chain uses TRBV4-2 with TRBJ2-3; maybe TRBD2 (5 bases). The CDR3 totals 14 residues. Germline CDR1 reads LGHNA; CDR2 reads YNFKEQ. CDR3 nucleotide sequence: TGTGCCAGCAGCCCTGAAGGGCTAGCCTATACGCAGTGTTTT. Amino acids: CASSPEGLAYTQCF.

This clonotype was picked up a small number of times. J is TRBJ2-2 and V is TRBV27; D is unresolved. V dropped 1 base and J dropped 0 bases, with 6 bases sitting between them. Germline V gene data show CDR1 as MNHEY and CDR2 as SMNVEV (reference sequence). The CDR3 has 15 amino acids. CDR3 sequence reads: CASSLFGPNTGELFF. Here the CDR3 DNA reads TGTGCCAGCAGTTTATTCGGACCGAACACCGGGGAGCTGTTTTTT.

CDR3 nucleotides: TGTGCCAGCATGACAGGGGGCGGGAATGAGCAGTTCTTC. This translates into CASMTGGGNEQFF. This chain links TRBV12-3 or TRBV12-4 with TRBJ2-1; 10 nucleotides line up with TRBD1. This CDR3 region has 13 residues. Trimming removed 7 bases from V and 7 bases from J; junction bases left unmatched: 4.

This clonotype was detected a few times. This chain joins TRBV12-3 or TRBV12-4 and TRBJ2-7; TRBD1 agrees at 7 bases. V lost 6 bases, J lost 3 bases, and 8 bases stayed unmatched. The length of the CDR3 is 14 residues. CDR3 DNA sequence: TGTGCCAGCAGCCCCCCGGGACAGCTCTACGAGCAGTACTTC. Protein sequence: CASSPPGQLYEQYF.

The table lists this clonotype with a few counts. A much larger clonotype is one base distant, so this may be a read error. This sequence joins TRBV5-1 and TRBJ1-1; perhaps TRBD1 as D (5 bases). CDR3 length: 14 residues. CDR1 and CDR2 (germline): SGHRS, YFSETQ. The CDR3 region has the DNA TGCGCCGGCAGCAGCGGGGGTCTGAACACTGAAGCTTTCTTT. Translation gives CAGSSGGLNTEAFF.

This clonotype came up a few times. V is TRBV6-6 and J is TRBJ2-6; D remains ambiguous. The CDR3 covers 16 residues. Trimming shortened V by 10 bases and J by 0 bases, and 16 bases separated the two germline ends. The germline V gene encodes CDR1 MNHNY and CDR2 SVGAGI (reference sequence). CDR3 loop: CATRNRAASGANVLTF. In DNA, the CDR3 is TGTGCCACCCGCAATAGGGCGGCCTCTGGGGCCAACGTCCTGACTTTC.

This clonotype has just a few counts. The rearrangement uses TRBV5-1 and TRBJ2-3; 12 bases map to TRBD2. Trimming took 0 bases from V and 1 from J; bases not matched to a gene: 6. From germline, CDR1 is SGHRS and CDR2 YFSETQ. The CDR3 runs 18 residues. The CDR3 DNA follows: TGCGCCAGCAGCTTGGGGAGACTAGCGGGAGACGGCACAGATACGCAGTATTTT. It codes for CASSLGRLAGDGTDTQYF.

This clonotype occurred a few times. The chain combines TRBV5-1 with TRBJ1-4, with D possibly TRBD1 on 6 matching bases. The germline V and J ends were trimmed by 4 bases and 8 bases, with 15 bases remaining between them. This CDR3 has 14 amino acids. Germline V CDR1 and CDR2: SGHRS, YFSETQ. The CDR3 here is CASSLQGVREKLFF. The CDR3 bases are TGCGCCAGCAGCCTACAGGGTGTGAGAGAAAAACTGTTTTTT.

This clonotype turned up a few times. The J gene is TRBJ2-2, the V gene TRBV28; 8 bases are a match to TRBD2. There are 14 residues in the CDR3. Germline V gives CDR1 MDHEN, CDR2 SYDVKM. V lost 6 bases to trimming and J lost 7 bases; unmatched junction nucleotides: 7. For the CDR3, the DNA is TGTGCCAGCAGGCCGGGAGGGTGGAACGGGGAGCTGTTTTTT. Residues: CASRPGGWNGELFF. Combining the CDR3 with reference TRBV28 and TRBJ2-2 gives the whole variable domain DVKVTQSSRYLVKRTGEKVFLECVQDMDHENMFWYRQDPGLGLRLIYFSYDVKMKEKGDIPEGYSVSREKKERFSLILESASTNQTSMYLCASRPGGWNGELFFGEGSRLTVL.

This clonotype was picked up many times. The CDR3 reads CASSDPGLAVYEQYF. In nucleotides, the CDR3 is TGTGCCAGCAGCGATCCGGGACTAGCGGTCTACGAGCAGTACTTC. The chain joins TRBV7-2 to TRBJ2-7; 11 bases are a match to TRBD2. This CDR3 comprises 15 residues. Germline CDR1 reads SGHTA; CDR2 reads FQGNSA. The trim removed 5 bases at V and 3 bases at J, leaving 6 bases unmatched.